This TCR beta chain stems from a study of T cells after yellow fever vaccination. This clonotype turned up a few times. Antigen: not known. Study findings and constraints: Relatively few clonotypes were ones that appeared in both CD4 and CD8 compartments. Detected again after the booster were most primary-vaccination clones, at 96% CD4 and nearly 90% CD8.

Making TCR cDNA involved 5'RACE template switching, which added UMIs and a universal primer site. TCRdb ran MiXCR on the 5' RACE reads and lists one entry per CDR3 protein. The repertoire has about 400,000 distinct CDR3 sequences, approximately 6% of them found once; the top ten carry 15%. This CDR3 is 12 amino acids long. V was cut by 3 bases and J by 4 bases, with 9 bases left in between. Germline V lookup: CDR1 DFQATT, CDR2 SNEGSKA (reference sequence). The sequenced sample was PBMCs, obtained 5 days after the yellow fever booster vaccination. V is TRBV20-1 and J is TRBJ1-2, with D perhaps TRBD1 (5 bases). The origin of this receptor is a man aged 25 to 45 who received the YFV17D yellow fever vaccine. CDR3 protein: CSASAGAYGYTF. CDR3 coding DNA: TGCAGTGCTAGTGCCGGGGCCTATGGCTACACCTTC.